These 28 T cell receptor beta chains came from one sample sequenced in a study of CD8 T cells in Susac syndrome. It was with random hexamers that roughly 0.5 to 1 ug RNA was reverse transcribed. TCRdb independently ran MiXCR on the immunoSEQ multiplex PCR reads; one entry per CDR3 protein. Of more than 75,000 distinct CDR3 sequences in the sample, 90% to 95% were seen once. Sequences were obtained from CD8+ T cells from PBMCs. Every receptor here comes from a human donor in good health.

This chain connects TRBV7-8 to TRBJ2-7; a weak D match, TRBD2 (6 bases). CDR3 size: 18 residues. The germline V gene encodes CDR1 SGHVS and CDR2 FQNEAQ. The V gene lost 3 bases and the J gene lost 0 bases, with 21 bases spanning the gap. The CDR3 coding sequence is TGTGCCAGCAGCTTCTCCCTTAGCGGAGGTTGGAGCTCCTACGAGCAGTACTTC. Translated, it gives CASSFSLSGGWSSYEQYF.

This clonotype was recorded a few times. In DNA, the CDR3 is TGTGCCAGCAGTTTAGCAGCTAACTATGGCTACACCTTC. The encoded protein is CASSLAANYGYTF. The rearrangement links TRBV27 to TRBJ1-2; no firm D call. Germline CDR1 MNHEY, CDR2 SMNVEV (reference sequence). V shed 2 bases and J shed 0 bases, with 4 bases lying between them. The CDR3 consists of 13 residues.

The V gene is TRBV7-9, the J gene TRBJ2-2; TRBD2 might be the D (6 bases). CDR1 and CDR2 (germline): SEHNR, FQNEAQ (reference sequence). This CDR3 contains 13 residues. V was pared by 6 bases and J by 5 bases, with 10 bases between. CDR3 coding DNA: TGTGCCAGCAGGACGGGGGTGACCGGGGAGCTGTTTTTT. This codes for CASRTGVTGELFF.

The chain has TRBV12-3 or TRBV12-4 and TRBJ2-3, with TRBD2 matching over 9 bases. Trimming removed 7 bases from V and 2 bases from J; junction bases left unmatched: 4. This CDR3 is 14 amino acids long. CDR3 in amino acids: CASTLAGPTDTQYF. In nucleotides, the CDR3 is TGTGCCAGCACCCTAGCGGGGCCCACAGATACGCAGTATTTT.

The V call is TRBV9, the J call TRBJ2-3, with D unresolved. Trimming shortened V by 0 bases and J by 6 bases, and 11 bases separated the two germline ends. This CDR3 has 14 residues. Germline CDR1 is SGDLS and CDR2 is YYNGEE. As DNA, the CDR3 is TGTGCCAGCAGCGTAGAGGGTTATGAGGATACGCAGTATTTT. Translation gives CASSVEGYEDTQYF.

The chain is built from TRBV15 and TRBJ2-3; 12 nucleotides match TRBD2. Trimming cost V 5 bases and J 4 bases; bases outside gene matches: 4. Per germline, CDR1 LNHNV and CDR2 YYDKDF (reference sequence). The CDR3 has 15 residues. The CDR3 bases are TGTGCCACCAGCCCTACTAGCGGGGGGTCAGATACGCAGTATTTT. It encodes CATSPTSGGSDTQYF.

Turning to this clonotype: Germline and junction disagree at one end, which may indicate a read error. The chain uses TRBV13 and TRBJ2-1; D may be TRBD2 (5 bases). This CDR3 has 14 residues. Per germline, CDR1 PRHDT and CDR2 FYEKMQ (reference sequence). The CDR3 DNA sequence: TGTGCCAGCACCGGGGATCGGTCCTACAATGAGCAGTTCTTT. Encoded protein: CASTGDRSYNEQFF.

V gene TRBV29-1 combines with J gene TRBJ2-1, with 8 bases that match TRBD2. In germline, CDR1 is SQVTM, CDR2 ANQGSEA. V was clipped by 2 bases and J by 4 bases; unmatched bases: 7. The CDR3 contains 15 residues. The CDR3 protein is CSVEPIAGSYNEQFF. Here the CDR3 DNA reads TGCAGCGTTGAACCAATAGCGGGGTCATACAATGAGCAGTTCTTC.

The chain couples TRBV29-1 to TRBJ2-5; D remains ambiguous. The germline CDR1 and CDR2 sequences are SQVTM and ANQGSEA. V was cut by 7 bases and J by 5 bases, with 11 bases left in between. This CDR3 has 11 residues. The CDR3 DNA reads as TGCAGCGCCAACAGTGGGGAGACCCAGTACTTC. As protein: CSANSGETQYF. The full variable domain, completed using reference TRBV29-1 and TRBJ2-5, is SAVISQKPSRDICQRGTSLTIQCQVDSQVTMMFWYRQQPGQSLTLIATANQGSEATYESGFVIDKFPISRPNLTFSTLTVSNMSPEDSSIYLCSANSGETQYFGPGTRLLVL.

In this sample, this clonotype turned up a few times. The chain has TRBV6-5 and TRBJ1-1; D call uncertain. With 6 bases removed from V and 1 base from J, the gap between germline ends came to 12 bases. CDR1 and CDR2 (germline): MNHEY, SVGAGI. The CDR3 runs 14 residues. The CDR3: CASSLSRANTEAFF. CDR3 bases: TGTGCCAGCAGCCTGAGTAGGGCGAACACTGAAGCTTTCTTT.

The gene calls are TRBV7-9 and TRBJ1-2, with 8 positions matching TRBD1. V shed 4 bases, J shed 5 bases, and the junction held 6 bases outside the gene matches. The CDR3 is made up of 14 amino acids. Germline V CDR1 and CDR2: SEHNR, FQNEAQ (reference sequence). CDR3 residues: CASSSTGEWYGYTF. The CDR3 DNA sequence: TGTGCCAGCAGCTCGACAGGGGAGTGGTATGGCTACACCTTC.

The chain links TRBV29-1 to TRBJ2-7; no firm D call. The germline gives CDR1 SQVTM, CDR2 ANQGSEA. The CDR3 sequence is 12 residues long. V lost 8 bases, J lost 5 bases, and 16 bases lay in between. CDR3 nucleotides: TGCAGCATCGGAGTAAATCTCCACGAGCAGTACTTC. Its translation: CSIGVNLHEQYF.

This chain's CDR3 is CASSQQTSSRETQYF. The CDR3 region has the DNA TGCGCCAGCAGCCAACAGACTAGCTCCAGGGAGACCCAGTACTTC. The chain couples TRBV4-1 to TRBJ2-5, with 7 positions matching TRBD2. Germline CDR1 is MGHRA and CDR2 is YSYEKL. V lost 2 bases and J lost 5; bases outside the gene matches: 8. The CDR3 contains 15 residues.

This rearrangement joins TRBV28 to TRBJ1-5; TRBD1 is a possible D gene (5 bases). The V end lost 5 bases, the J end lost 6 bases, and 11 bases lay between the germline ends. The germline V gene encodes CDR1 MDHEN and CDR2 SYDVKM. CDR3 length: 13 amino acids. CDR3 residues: CASSPGYIQPQHF. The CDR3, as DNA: TGTGCCAGCAGTCCAGGGTACATTCAGCCCCAGCATTTT.

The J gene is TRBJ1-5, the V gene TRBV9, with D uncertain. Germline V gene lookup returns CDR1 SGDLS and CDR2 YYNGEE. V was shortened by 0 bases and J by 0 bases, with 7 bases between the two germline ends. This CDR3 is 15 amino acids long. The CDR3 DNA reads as TGTGCCAGCAGCGTAGGCCGGAATAGCAATCAGCCCCAGCATTTT. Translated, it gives CASSVGRNSNQPQHF.

CDR3: CASSETGVSTDTQYF. CDR3 in DNA: TGTGCCAGCAGCGAGACAGGGGTTAGCACAGATACGCAGTATTTT. The rearrangement uses TRBV7-9 and TRBJ2-3, with TRBD1 identical over 8 bases. Trimming removed 5 bases from V and 0 bases from J; junction bases left unmatched: 4. Germline V gives CDR1 SEHNR, CDR2 FQNEAQ (reference sequence). The CDR3 runs 15 residues.

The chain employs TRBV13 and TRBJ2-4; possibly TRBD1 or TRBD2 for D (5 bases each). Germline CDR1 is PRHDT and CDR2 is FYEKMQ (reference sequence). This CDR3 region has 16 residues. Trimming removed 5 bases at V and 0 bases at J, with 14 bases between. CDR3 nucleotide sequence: TGTGCCAGCAGCGACTCCCCAGGGACAGCCAAAAACATTCAGTACTTC. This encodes CASSDSPGTAKNIQYF. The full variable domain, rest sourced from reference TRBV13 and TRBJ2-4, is AAGVIQSPRHLIKEKRETATLKCYPIPRHDTVYWYQQGPGQDPQFLISFYEKMQSDKGSIPDRFSAQQFSDYHSELNMSSLELGDSALYFCASSDSPGTAKNIQYFGAGTRLSVL.

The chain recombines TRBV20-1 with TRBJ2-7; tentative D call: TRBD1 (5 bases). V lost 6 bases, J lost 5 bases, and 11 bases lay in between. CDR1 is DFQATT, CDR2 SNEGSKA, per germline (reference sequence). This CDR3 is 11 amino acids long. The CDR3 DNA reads TGCAGTGCGGCTCAGGGCCACGAGCAGTACTTC. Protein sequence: CSAAQGHEQYF.

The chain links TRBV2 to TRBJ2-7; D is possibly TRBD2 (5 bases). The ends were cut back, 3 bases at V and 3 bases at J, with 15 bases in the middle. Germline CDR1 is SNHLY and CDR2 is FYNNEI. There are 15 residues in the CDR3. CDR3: CASSDLPGSGYEQYF. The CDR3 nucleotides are TGTGCCAGCAGTGATTTACCGGGATCTGGCTACGAGCAGTACTTC.

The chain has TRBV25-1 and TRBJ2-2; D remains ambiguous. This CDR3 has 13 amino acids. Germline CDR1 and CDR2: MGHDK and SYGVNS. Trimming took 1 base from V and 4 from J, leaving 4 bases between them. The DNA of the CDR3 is TGTGCCAGCAGTGAATCCGTCACCGGGGAGCTGTTTTTT. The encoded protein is CASSESVTGELFF.

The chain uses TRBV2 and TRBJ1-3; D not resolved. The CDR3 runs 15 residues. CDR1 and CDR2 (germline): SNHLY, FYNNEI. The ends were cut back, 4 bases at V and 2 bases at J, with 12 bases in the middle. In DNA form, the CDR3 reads TGTGCCAGCAGTGCATCAGGTTTTGCTGGAAACACCATATATTTT. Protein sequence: CASSASGFAGNTIYF.

The CDR3 coding sequence is TGTGCCTGGGAAGGAGAGGGGTCGGGGGCCAACGTCCTGACTTTC. Protein sequence: CAWEGEGSGANVLTF. The gene calls are TRBV30 and TRBJ2-6; D may be TRBD1 or TRBD2 (5 bases each). V was cut by 5 bases and J by 4 bases, with 15 bases left in between. Germline V gene sequence: CDR1 GTSNPN, CDR2 SVGIG (reference sequence). The CDR3 extends over 15 amino acids.

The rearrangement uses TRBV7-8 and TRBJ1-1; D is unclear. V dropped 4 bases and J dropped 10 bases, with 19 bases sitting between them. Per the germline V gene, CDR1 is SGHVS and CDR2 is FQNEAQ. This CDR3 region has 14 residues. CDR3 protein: CASSWVDASTGAFF. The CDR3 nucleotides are TGTGCCAGCAGCTGGGTCGATGCTTCCACGGGAGCTTTCTTT.

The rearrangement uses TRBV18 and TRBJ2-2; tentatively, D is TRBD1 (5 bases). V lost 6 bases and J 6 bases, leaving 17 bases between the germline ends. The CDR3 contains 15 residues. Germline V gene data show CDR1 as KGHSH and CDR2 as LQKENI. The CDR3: CASSSTRDVAGELFF. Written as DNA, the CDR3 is TGTGCCAGCTCGTCGACCAGGGATGTGGCCGGGGAGCTGTTTTTT.

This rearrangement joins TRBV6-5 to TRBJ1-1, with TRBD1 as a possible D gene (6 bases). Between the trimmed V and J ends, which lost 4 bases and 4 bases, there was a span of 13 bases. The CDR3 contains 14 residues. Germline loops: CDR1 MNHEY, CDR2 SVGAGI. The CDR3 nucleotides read TGTGCCAGCAGTTTGCTGGGGGCCGGCACTGAAGCTTTCTTT. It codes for CASSLLGAGTEAFF.

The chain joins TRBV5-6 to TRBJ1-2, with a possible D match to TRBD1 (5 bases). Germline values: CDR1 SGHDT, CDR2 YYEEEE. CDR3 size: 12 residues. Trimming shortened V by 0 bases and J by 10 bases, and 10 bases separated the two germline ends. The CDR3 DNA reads TGTGCCAGCAGCTTGGTTCAGGGAGACTACACCTTC. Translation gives CASSLVQGDYTF.

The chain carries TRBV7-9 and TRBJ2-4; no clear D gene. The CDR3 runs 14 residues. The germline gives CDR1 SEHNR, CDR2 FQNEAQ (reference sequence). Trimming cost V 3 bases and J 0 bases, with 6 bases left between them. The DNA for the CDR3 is TGTGCCAGCAGCTTTTTGTTAGCCAAAAACATTCAGTACTTC. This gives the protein CASSFLLAKNIQYF.

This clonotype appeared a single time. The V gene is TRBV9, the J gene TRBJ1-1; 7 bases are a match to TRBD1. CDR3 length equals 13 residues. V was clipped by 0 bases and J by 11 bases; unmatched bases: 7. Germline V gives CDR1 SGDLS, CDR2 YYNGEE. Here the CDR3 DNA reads TGTGCCAGCAGCGTAGGGGACAGCGGAGGGGCTTTCTTT. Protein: CASSVGDSGGAFF.